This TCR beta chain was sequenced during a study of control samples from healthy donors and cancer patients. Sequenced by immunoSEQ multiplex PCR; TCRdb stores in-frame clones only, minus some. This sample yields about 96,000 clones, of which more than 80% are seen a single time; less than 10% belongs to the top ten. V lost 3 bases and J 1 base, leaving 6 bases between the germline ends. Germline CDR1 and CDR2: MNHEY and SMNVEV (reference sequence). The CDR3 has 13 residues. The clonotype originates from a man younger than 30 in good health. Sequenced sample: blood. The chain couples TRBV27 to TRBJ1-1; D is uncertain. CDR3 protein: CASSLRENTEAFF. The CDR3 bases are TGTGCCAGCAGTTTGCGGGAGAACACTGAAGCTTTCTTT.